This T cell receptor (beta chain) comes out of a study of cytomegalovirus exposure and HLA in healthy donors. The study, taken as a whole, reports: Cytomegalovirus association was listed for 150 or so TCR beta chains. In vitro testing confirmed a few CMV-associated chains as specific for CMV antigens. Within the data, a cluster of highly shared sequence variants was likely a sequencing artifact.

Germline CDR1 SGHRS, CDR2 YFSETQ. With 5 bases clipped from V and 4 bases from J, the junction kept 1 base outside the gene matches. The CDR3 contains 14 residues. The study ran its PCR with 60 Vbeta and 13 Jbeta primers. Using immunoSEQ multiplex PCR, the repertoire was profiled, and TCRdb retains in-frame clones only, with some absent. The sample yields some 150,000 clones, 70% to 80% seen once. Concerning this clone itself: Its matching antigen is unknown.

The clonotype originates from a woman in her sixties in good health and CMV-seropositive. V and J are TRBV5-1 and TRBJ2-2; 11 nucleotides align to TRBD2. Sequencing used PBMCs. As DNA, the CDR3 is TGCGCCAGCAGAGGGACTAGCGGCACCGGGGAGCTGTTTTTT. Its translation: CASRGTSGTGELFF.